The rows below give T cell receptor beta chains drawn from one sample of a study of OX40 agonist ivuxolimab in advanced cancers. Produced via immunoSEQ multiplex PCR; TCRdb's table is partial and in-frame only. The top ten clones hold over 45% of a sample with around 20,000 clones, 90% of them seen once. This material consisted of CD4+ or CD8+ T cells sorted from blood, taken in a trial of the OX40 agonist ivuxolimab. The source of these receptors is an adult with an advanced solid tumor such as melanoma, head and neck, liver or kidney cancer. Each CDR3 is given without its conserved first and last residue. Where a row states a size, it is once, few, many or the class of an expanded clone; other rows omit it.

j_call clone_size v_call cdr3_aa
TRBJ2-7 . TRBV7-8 ASSLGPGANEQY
TRBJ1-5 . TRBV28 ASSLVGLGNQPQH
TRBJ2-1 . TRBV28 ASSPPGQRYNEQF
TRBJ2-1 . TRBV6-6 ASSYSLGGYNEQF
TRBJ1-4 . TRBV5-5 ASSFGGTANEKLF
TRBJ2-2 few TRBV7-3 ASSLTVAGANTGELF
TRBJ2-3 . TRBV5-4 ASSFEEREANVDTQY
TRBJ2-3 . TRBV20-1 SARLDTQY
TRBJ2-6 once TRBV11-2 ASSFHSEGANVLT
TRBJ2-7 . TRBV5-1 ASSLEAGAYEQY
TRBJ2-1 . TRBV7-9 ASSPGLAGPARKQF
TRBJ2-1 . TRBV7-2 ASSLLLAEDYEQF
TRBJ1-1 . TRBV5-4 ASRTGTGFGEAF
TRBJ2-7 . TRBV21-1 ASKQGSYEQY
TRBJ2-7 . TRBV23-1 ASSQLFSQGSSYEQY
TRBJ2-5 . TRBV7-8 ASSFAAGLAGIQETQY
TRBJ2-2 . TRBV27 ASSSRGSGELF
TRBJ1-1 once TRBV11-2 ASRNPGGPENTEAF
TRBJ1-1 . TRBV6-5 ASSYINTEAF
TRBJ2-2 . TRBV4-2 ASSPRQGSTGELF
TRBJ1-5 . TRBV25-1 ASSDRVGGDQPQH
TRBJ1-5 . TRBV11-2 ASSPTGVQPQH
TRBJ2-7 . TRBV6-5 ASSYSADYEQY
TRBJ2-7 . TRBV11-2 ASSRTETYEQY
TRBJ2-7 . TRBV15 ATRDGRYYEQY
TRBJ1-1 . TRBV19 ASAIGGPTEAF
TRBJ2-1 . TRBV11-3 ASSLVGGGSNEQF
TRBJ2-6 few TRBV7-8 ASSLYSSGANVLT
TRBJ2-5 . TRBV10-3 AISESRQGIQETQY
TRBJ2-1 . TRBV5-4 ASRSLAGVNEQF
TRBJ2-7 once TRBV7-9 ASSFVGTIDEQY
TRBJ1-2 . TRBV6-5 ASSYDYRVSYGYT